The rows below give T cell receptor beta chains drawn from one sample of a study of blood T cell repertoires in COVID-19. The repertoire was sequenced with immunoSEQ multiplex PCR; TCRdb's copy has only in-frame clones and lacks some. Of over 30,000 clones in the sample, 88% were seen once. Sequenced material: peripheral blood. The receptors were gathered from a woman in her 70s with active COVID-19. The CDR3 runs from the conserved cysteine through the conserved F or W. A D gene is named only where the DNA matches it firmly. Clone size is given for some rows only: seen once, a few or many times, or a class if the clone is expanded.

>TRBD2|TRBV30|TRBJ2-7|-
TGTGCCTGGAGTGTATTGGAGGGGCCTAGCGGGGACTACGAGCAGTACTTC
CAWSVLEGPSGDYEQYF
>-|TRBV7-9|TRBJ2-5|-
TGTGCCAGCAGCATTGGCGGCCAAGAGACCCAGTACTTC
CASSIGGQETQYF
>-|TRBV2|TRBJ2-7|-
TGTGCCAGCAGTGATCCTGTCACAACCCCCTACGAGCAGTACTTC
CASSDPVTTPYEQYF
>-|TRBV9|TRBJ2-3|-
TGTGCCAGCAGCGTAGCTGGAATAGCGGCAAGCACAGATACGCAGTATTTT
CASSVAGIAASTDTQYF
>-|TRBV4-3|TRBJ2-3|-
TGCGCCAGCAGCCAAGATCGGGAGAGCACAGATACGCAGTATTTT
CASSQDRESTDTQYF
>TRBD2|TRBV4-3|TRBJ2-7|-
TGCGCCAGCAGCCAATATATGGGGGGGAGCTCCTACGAGCAGTACTTC
CASSQYMGGSSYEQYF
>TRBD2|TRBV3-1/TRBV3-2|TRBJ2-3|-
TGTGCCAGCAGCCAAGTTTCTAGCGGGGGCACAGATACGCAGTATTTT
CASSQVSSGGTDTQYF
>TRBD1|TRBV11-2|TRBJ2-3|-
TGTGCCAGCAGCCCCGGACAGGGGAGCACAGATACGCAGTATTTT
CASSPGQGSTDTQYF
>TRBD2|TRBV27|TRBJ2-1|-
TGTGCCAGCAGTTTATCGATAAGCGGGGGGATTAGCTCCTACAATGAGCAGTTCTTC
CASSLSISGGISSYNEQFF
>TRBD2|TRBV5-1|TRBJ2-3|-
TGCGCCAGCAGCTCCCTGGCTGCGGGGGGCGGACAGACAGATACGCAGTATTTT
CASSSLAAGGGQTDTQYF
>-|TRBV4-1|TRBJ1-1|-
TGCGCCAGCAGCCAAGATCATGGGAGGGTGAACACTGAAGCTTTCTTT
CASSQDHGRVNTEAFF
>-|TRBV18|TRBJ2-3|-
TGTGCCAGCTCACGAGCTGACTCCCAAGATACGCAGTATTTT
CASSRADSQDTQYF
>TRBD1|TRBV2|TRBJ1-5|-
TGTGCCAGCAGCACAGGGACAGCGATCAATCAGCCCCAGCATTTT
CASSTGTAINQPQHF
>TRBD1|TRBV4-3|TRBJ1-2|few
TGCGCCAGCAGCCAAGAGGGGACAGGGGGCCGCTATGGCTACACCTTC
CASSQEGTGGRYGYTF
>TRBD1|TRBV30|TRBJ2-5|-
TGTGCCTGGAGCTCTCGGACAGGGGGACCGGGGGTGAATGAGGAGACCCAGTACTTC
CAWSSRTGGPGVNEETQYF
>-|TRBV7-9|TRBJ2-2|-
TGTGCCAGCAGCCAGACAGAGATCGCGAACACCGGGGAGCTGTTTTTT
CASSQTEIANTGELFF
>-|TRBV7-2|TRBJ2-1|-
TGTGCCAGCAGCTCCTATTCCGGGGGACCCTACAATGAGCAGTTCTTC
CASSSYSGGPYNEQFF